This T cell receptor (beta chain) was sequenced in a study of shared clonotypes between healthy human individuals. Assay: immunoSEQ multiplex PCR; the TCRdb copy retains only in-frame clones and omits some. The sample lists roughly 2.1 million clones, about 92% occurring once. Germline CDR1 KGHSY, CDR2 FQNENV. The CDR3 has 14 amino acids. Trimming removed 4 bases from V and 1 base from J, with 10 bases in between. Naive CD8 cells were CD45RO-negative, positively selected for CCR7, excluding terminally differentiated effector memory CD45RA+ cells. The receptor was derived from a man aged 18 to 29 in good health. Some clones in this sample may be carry-over from other donors' samples. The sample taken for sequencing was naive CD8+ T cells from PBMCs. V gene TRBV16 combines with J gene TRBJ1-1; D is unresolved. CDR3 DNA: TGTGCCAGCAGCCCGCGACACCCGAACACTGAAGCTTTCTTT. Its protein product is CASSPRHPNTEAFF.